A few counts support the clone carrying this T cell receptor (beta chain). Source material for PBMCs was about 10 ml fresh peripheral blood. The data stem from a study of T cells in Graves' hyperthyroidism and ophthalmopathy. The CDR3 is 15 amino acids. Germline V gene sequence: CDR1 MGHRA, CDR2 YSYEKL. Trimming pared 2 bases from V and 6 bases from J, leaving 17 bases between. RNA transcripts yielded amplified TCR beta CDR3 regions. Carried out on the TCR CDR3, a first-round RT-PCR used the HTBI primer set. TCRdb used MiXCR to reprocess the multiplex PCR reads, holding one entry per CDR3 protein. This sample carries approximately 600,000 distinct CDR3 sequences, less than 25% of them seen once, and the ten largest clones take about 35%.

The receptor's source is a man under 40 with Graves' ophthalmopathy. The rearrangement joins TRBV4-1 to TRBJ2-7; the D call may be TRBD1 or TRBD2 (5 bases each). The sequenced sample consisted of blood. This CDR3 reads CASSQSPGARGEQYF. The DNA of the CDR3 is TGCGCCAGCAGCCAATCTCCAGGTGCGAGGGGCGAGCAGTACTTC.